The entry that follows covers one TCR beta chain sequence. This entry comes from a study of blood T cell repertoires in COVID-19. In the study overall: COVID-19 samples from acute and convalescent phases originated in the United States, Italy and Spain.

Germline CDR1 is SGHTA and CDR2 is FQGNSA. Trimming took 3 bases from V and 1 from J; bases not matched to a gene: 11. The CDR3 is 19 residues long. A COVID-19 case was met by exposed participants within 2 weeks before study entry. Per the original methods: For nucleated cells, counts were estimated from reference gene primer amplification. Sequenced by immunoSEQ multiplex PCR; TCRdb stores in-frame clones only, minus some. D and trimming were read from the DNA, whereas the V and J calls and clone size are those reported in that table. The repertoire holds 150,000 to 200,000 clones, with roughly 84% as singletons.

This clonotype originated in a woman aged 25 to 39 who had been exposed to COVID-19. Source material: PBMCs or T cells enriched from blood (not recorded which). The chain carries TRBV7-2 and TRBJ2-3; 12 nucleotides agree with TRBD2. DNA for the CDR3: TGTGCCAGCAGCTTCCTAGCCGGCCCTAGCGGGGGGGGCACAGATACGCAGTATTTT. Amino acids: CASSFLAGPSGGGTDTQYF.